This T cell receptor beta chain came from a study of blood T cell repertoires in COVID-19. At the level of the study: Sites in the United States, Italy and Spain provided acute and convalescent COVID-19 samples.

The V end lost 4 bases, the J end lost 6 bases, and 16 bases lay between the germline ends. The germline V gene encodes CDR1 SGDLS and CDR2 YYNGEE. This CDR3 has 15 amino acids. In assigning cohorts, the study relied on participant-reported clinical history. In the original analysis: Amplification with reference gene primers provided the estimates of nucleated cell counts. Some clones are missing from TCRdb's copy, which holds only in-frame ones; the method was immunoSEQ multiplex PCR. V and J calls and clone size are as listed in that table; D and trimming were resolved from the DNA. The sample has 150,000 to 200,000 clones; around 82% are singletons.

The chain recombines TRBV9 with TRBJ2-2, with D possibly matching TRBD2 (6 bases). The specimen was PBMCs or T cells enriched from blood (not recorded which). The receptor's source is a woman between 45 and 60 years old in a cohort exposed to, infected with or recovered from COVID-19 (not recorded which). Here the CDR3 DNA reads TGTGCCAGCAGCCAGTGGGACTCCCCGCCCGGGGAGCTGTTTTTT. Encoded protein: CASSQWDSPPGELFF. Together with reference TRBV9 and TRBJ2-2, the CDR3 gives the full variable domain: DSGVTQTPKHLITATGQRVTLRCSPRSGDLSVYWYQQSLDQGLQFLIQYYNGEERAKGNILERFSAQQFPDLHSELNLSSLELGDSALYFCASSQWDSPPGELFFGEGSRLTVL.